What follows are 29 T cell receptor beta chains derived from one specimen sequenced in a study of Ad26.COV2.S vaccination and SARS-CoV-2 variants. Treatment defined: roughly 18 received Ad26.COV2.S at low or high dose, single or two shots; 5 received placebo; per-sample allocation not given. Samples came from day 63 after the first vaccine or placebo injection. The data were produced by immunoSEQ multiplex PCR, yet TCRdb's version contains in-frame clones alone and is incomplete. The sample gives over 400,000 clones, nearly 90% of which show up once; around 2.5% is in the top ten. The sample in question was peripheral blood, obtained in a trial of Ad26.COV2.S vaccine versus placebo. All receptors derive from a person between 18 and 65 years old who received the Ad26.COV2.S COVID-19 vaccine or a placebo.

The chain uses TRBV28 and TRBJ1-1; TRBD1 is a possible D gene (6 bases). The CDR3 is 14 residues long. Between the trimmed V and J ends, which lost 2 bases and 3 bases, there was a span of 10 bases. Germline CDR1 and CDR2: MDHEN and SYDVKM. The CDR3 DNA reads TGTGCCAGCAGTTTAGGGGGCGTGGACACTGAAGCTTTCTTT. Translated, it gives CASSLGGVDTEAFF.

This chain uses TRBV3-1 (or the pseudogene TRBV3-2) with TRBJ1-6, with D possibly being TRBD1 (6 bases). Germline V gene data show CDR1 as LGHDT and CDR2 as YNNKEL (reference sequence). Trimming shortened V by 1 base and J by 8 bases, and 12 bases separated the two germline ends. This CDR3 spans 15 amino acids. As DNA, the CDR3 is TGTGCCAGCAGCCAAGTCAGGGGCGACTATTCACCCCTCCACTTT. It translates to CASSQVRGDYSPLHF.

V and J are TRBV14 and TRBJ2-7; the D gene is possibly TRBD1 (6 bases). Trimming removed 1 base from V and 5 bases from J, with 27 bases in between. The germline gives CDR1 SGHDN, CDR2 FVKESK. The CDR3 is 19 residues long. The CDR3 DNA reads TGTGCCAGCAGCCAAGCTCCGGGATGGGGGCAAGGATTGGCCCACGAGCAGTACTTC. It translates to CASSQAPGWGQGLAHEQYF.

The genes are TRBV9 and TRBJ1-2; 7 bases fit TRBD1. Germline assignment: CDR1 SGDLS and CDR2 YYNGEE. The CDR3 extends over 14 amino acids. The J segment lost 2 bases and the V segment lost 3 bases, leaving 4 bases of the junction unmatched. The chain's CDR3 is CASSEQGTNYGYTF. In nucleotides, the CDR3 is TGTGCCAGCAGCGAACAGGGGACCAACTATGGCTACACCTTC.

The chain is built from TRBV6-5 and TRBJ2-1; the D is unclear. CDR1 is MNHEY and CDR2 is SVGAGI in the germline V gene. The CDR3 has 12 residues. The V gene lost 3 bases and the J gene lost 8 bases, with 8 bases spanning the gap. CDR3 protein: CASSYPPDEQFF. In DNA form, the CDR3 reads TGTGCCAGCAGTTATCCCCCGGATGAGCAGTTCTTC.

This chain joins TRBV24-1 and TRBJ2-5, with 8 bases that match TRBD1. CDR3 length: 17 amino acids. The germline V gene has CDR1 KGHDR and CDR2 SFDVKD. J lost 1 base, V lost 4 bases, and 10 bases had no gene match. The CDR3 spells CATSDRGTGDPQETQYF. The DNA of the CDR3 is TGTGCCACCAGTGACAGGGGGACAGGAGACCCCCAAGAGACCCAGTACTTC.

The chain recombines TRBV5-1 with TRBJ2-5; 7 bases map to TRBD1. CDR1 is SGHRS, CDR2 YFSETQ, per germline. With V trimmed by 7 bases and J by 5 bases, 11 bases remained unmatched. This CDR3 spans 14 amino acids. In nucleotides, the CDR3 is TGCGCCAGCGGAATACAGGGGTCGGGGGAGACCCAGTACTTC. Translating gives CASGIQGSGETQYF.

The V call is TRBV5-4, the J call TRBJ1-2; D gene ambiguous. This CDR3 region has 14 residues. The germline V and J ends were trimmed by 1 base and 0 bases, with 7 bases remaining between them. Germline V gene lookup returns CDR1 SGHNT and CDR2 YYREEE (reference sequence). As DNA, the CDR3 is TGTGCCAGCAGCTTGCAGTATCCTAACTATGGCTACACCTTC. Residues: CASSLQYPNYGYTF.

The V call is TRBV6-5, the J call TRBJ1-2, with D possibly TRBD1 on 5 matching bases. Germline-derived CDR1 and CDR2 are MNHEY and SVGAGI. Trimming removed 5 bases from V and 4 bases from J, with 14 bases in between. The CDR3 is made up of 14 amino acids. The CDR3 reads CASSTGTVIYGYTF. As DNA, the CDR3 is TGTGCCAGCAGTACCGGGACTGTGATCTATGGCTACACCTTC.

This sequence joins TRBV27 and TRBJ1-1; the D is unclear. The V end was cut by 4 bases, the J end by 0 bases, with 12 bases between. CDR1 is MNHEY and CDR2 is SMNVEV in the germline V gene (reference sequence). This CDR3 is built from 15 residues. CDR3 protein: CASSWGWEMNTEAFF. Here the CDR3 DNA reads TGTGCCAGCAGTTGGGGATGGGAGATGAACACTGAAGCTTTCTTT.

The J gene is TRBJ1-2, the V gene TRBV18; a weak D match, TRBD1 (5 bases). Germline CDR1 is KGHSH and CDR2 is LQKENI. The V end lost 2 bases, the J end lost 2 bases, and 12 bases lay between the germline ends. This CDR3 spans 15 amino acids. The CDR3 region is CASSPIQWDNYGYTF. The CDR3 DNA sequence: TGTGCCAGCTCACCAATCCAATGGGACAACTATGGCTACACCTTC.

The chain joins TRBV19 to TRBJ2-2; 7 bases match TRBD2. Germline CDR1 and CDR2: LNHDA and SQIVND (reference sequence). The length of the CDR3 is 15 residues. V dropped 5 bases and J dropped 5; count of bases not matched to a gene: 8. CDR3 amino acids: CASSPPLGGTGELFF. CDR3 coding DNA: TGTGCCAGTAGTCCCCCCCTGGGGGGGACCGGGGAGCTGTTTTTT.

The gene calls are TRBV19 and TRBJ2-2; D possibly corresponds to TRBD2 (7 bases). The germline V and J ends were trimmed by 8 bases and 3 bases, with 19 bases remaining between them. This CDR3 has 16 residues. CDR1 and CDR2 from the germline V gene are LNHDA and SQIVND (reference sequence). The CDR3 loop is CASLGGQRGYTGELFF. CDR3 sequence (DNA): TGTGCCAGTCTGGGGGGGCAGAGGGGATACACCGGGGAGCTGTTTTTT.

The chain combines TRBV9 with TRBJ1-3, with D hard to call. The germline gives CDR1 SGDLS, CDR2 YYNGEE. Trimming took off 4 bases at V and 4 bases at J, with 15 bases between the two ends. CDR3 size: 15 residues. CDR3 sequence: CASSISSGVGNTIYF. CDR3 sequence (DNA): TGTGCCAGCAGCATCTCTTCCGGGGTCGGAAACACCATATATTTT.

This chain links TRBV2 with TRBJ2-1; tentative D call: TRBD2 (5 bases). Germline CDR1 and CDR2: SNHLY and FYNNEI. With 1 base removed from V and 8 bases from J, the gap between germline ends came to 9 bases. CDR3 length: 13 amino acids. The CDR3 region is CASSEVVRDEQFF. The CDR3 nucleotides read TGTGCCAGCAGTGAAGTCGTGCGGGATGAGCAGTTCTTC.

The chain joins TRBV7-3 to TRBJ2-7, with no clear D. This CDR3 has 13 amino acids. CDR1 and CDR2 (germline): SGHTA, FQGTGA. The V and J ends lost 5 bases and 6 bases respectively, with 14 bases between them. In DNA form, the CDR3 reads TGTGCCAGCAGCCATAGGATGGTCCGCGAGCAGTACGTC. It yields the protein CASSHRMVREQYV.

This chain links TRBV5-1 with TRBJ2-1; D is unclear. Germline assignment: CDR1 SGHRS and CDR2 YFSETQ. Trimming shortened V by 1 base and J by 1 base, and 12 bases separated the two germline ends. CDR3 length: 16 amino acids. The CDR3 reads CASSLLEPPSYNEQFF. CDR3 coding DNA: TGCGCCAGCAGCTTGCTGGAACCCCCGTCCTACAATGAGCAGTTCTTC.

A single count supports this clone. The chain joins TRBV7-2 to TRBJ1-2, with D perhaps matching TRBD1 (5 bases). The CDR3 is 15 amino acids. Between the trimmed V and J ends, which lost 5 bases and 3 bases, there was a span of 16 bases. CDR1 and CDR2 from the germline V gene are SGHTA and FQGNSA. CDR3 nucleotide sequence: TGTGCCAGCAGCCTCCCCCCCGGGGCGTACTATGGCTACACCTTC. Translation gives CASSLPPGAYYGYTF.

This clone turned up a few times. The chain couples TRBV5-1 to TRBJ1-1, with a possible D match to TRBD1 (6 bases). CDR1 is SGHRS and CDR2 is YFSETQ in the germline V gene. The V and J ends lost 1 base and 4 bases respectively, with 20 bases between them. CDR3 length: 17 amino acids. The CDR3 region has the DNA TGCGCCAGCAGCTTGTTTGGCAAGGGGGTGTCTATCACTGAAGCTTTCTTT. Its protein product is CASSLFGKGVSITEAFF.

DNA of the CDR3: TGCAGCGTTGGCGAGGACAGAAACATTCAGTACTTC. Residues: CSVGEDRNIQYF. V and J are TRBV29-1 and TRBJ2-4, with TRBD1 as a possible D gene (6 bases). Germline lookup yields CDR1 SQVTM and CDR2 ANQGSEA. The V end was cut by 4 bases, the J end by 6 bases, with 10 bases between. The length of the CDR3 is 12 residues.

Here the CDR3 DNA reads TGTGCCAGCAGCCGCGGACAGTCAGAGACCCAGTACTTC. Protein product: CASSRGQSETQYF. This chain joins TRBV7-9 and TRBJ2-5, with D possibly TRBD1 on 6 matching bases. Germline V gives CDR1 SEHNR, CDR2 FQNEAQ (reference sequence). Deletions cut 5 bases from V and 4 bases from J, with 11 bases between. The CDR3 is 13 amino acids.

CDR3 in DNA: TGTGCCAGCTCACCTTTAGGGTATCAGCCCCAGCATTTT. This codes for CASSPLGYQPQHF. This chain uses TRBV18 with TRBJ1-5, with D unclear. V was shortened by 3 bases and J by 5 bases, with 8 bases between the two germline ends. CDR3 length equals 13 residues. The germline V gene encodes CDR1 KGHSH and CDR2 LQKENI.

This chain links TRBV6-6 with TRBJ2-7; 7 nucleotides match TRBD2. V shed 8 bases, J shed 2 bases, and the junction held 3 bases outside the gene matches. The length of the CDR3 is 12 residues. Per the germline V gene, CDR1 is MNHNY and CDR2 is SVGAGI (reference sequence). The CDR3 reads CASGEGTYEQYF. CDR3 nucleotides: TGTGCCAGCGGGGAGGGAACCTACGAGCAGTACTTC.

The rearrangement joins TRBV27 to TRBJ1-1; D remains unclear. CDR1 is MNHEY and CDR2 is SMNVEV in the germline V gene (reference sequence). Trimming took 3 bases from V and 5 from J, leaving 16 bases between them. The CDR3 loop spans 15 amino acids. For the CDR3, the DNA is TGTGCCAGCAGTTTGGACCGAGGGTATCGGACTGAAGCTTTCTTT. Residues: CASSLDRGYRTEAFF.

The chain recombines TRBV7-6 with TRBJ2-1; D remains ambiguous. V gave up 1 base and J gave up 4 bases, with 8 bases separating them. The CDR3 has 14 amino acids. CDR1 is SGHVS and CDR2 is FNYEAQ in the germline V gene. This CDR3 is CASSLVPAYNEQFF. The CDR3 nucleotides are TGTGCCAGCAGCTTAGTTCCAGCATACAATGAGCAGTTCTTC.

The V call is TRBV7-2, the J call TRBJ2-1; 8 nucleotides align to TRBD2. The germline V gene encodes CDR1 SGHTA and CDR2 FQGNSA. The CDR3 has 15 amino acids. J was trimmed by 6 bases and V by 1 base; bases with no gene match: 5. As DNA, the CDR3 is TGTGCCAGCAGCTTAGAACTAGCGGAGTTCAATGAGCAGTTCTTC. Its translation: CASSLELAEFNEQFF.

The gene calls are TRBV5-1 and TRBJ2-3; 8 bases map to TRBD2. V was pared by 4 bases and J by 0 bases, with 7 bases of the junction left unmatched. The V gene's germline CDR1 is SGHRS and CDR2 YFSETQ. CDR3 length: 16 amino acids. In DNA form, the CDR3 reads TGCGCCAGCAGCGGGACTGCTAGCGGGAGCACAGATACGCAGTATTTT. This gives the protein CASSGTASGSTDTQYF.

The chain carries TRBV7-2 and TRBJ2-7, with 7 bases that match TRBD1. Germline V gene data show CDR1 as SGHTA and CDR2 as FQGNSA. V lost 0 bases and J lost 1; bases outside the gene matches: 3. The CDR3 is 15 amino acids. For the CDR3, the DNA is TGTGCCAGCAGCTTAGCGGACAGGAGGTCCTACGAGCAGTACTTC. It specifies CASSLADRRSYEQYF.

The V gene is TRBV6-6, the J gene TRBJ1-6; the D gene is possibly TRBD1 (6 bases). Germline-derived CDR1 and CDR2 are MNHNY and SVGAGI (reference sequence). V was clipped by 4 bases and J by 7 bases, with 14 bases between them. The CDR3 consists of 15 residues. CDR3 amino acids: CASSSQGPGNSPLHF. Written as DNA, the CDR3 is TGTGCCAGCAGTTCCCAGGGGCCCGGGAATTCACCCCTCCACTTT.